The entry that follows covers one TCR beta chain sequence. Per the original data handling: It was from reference gene primer amplification that nucleated cell counts were estimated. Only in-frame clones appear in the TCRdb table, and some are missing; sequencing was by immunoSEQ multiplex PCR. V and J calls and clone size follow that table, whereas D and trimming were derived from the DNA. The table records approximately 210,000 clones, 88% of them present only once. There are 14 residues in the CDR3. Germline CDR1 and CDR2: SGHTA and FQGNSA. V was pared by 5 bases and J by 3 bases, with 10 bases between. These data originate in a study of blood T cell repertoires in COVID-19. Across the whole study: Sites in the United States, Italy and Spain provided acute and convalescent COVID-19 samples. Sources were T cells, B-cell-depleted T cells, or PBMCs; the material itself was cDNA or gDNA.

The source of this sequence is a man between 65 and 79 years old with acute or convalescent COVID-19. This chain links TRBV7-2 with TRBJ2-2, with D possibly matching TRBD1 (6 bases). The sequenced material came from peripheral blood. CDR3 DNA: TGTGCCAGCAGCCGGGACACTTACACCGGGGAGCTGTTTTTT. Translation gives CASSRDTYTGELFF.